The 27 T cell receptor beta chains in this list originate from one sample, sequenced in a study of T cell repertoires in cytomegalovirus infection. TCRdb re-called the reads through MiXCR, storing one row per CDR3 protein. The sample records approximately 250,000 distinct CDR3 sequences, approximately 9% being singletons. The specimen sequenced was PBMCs. The receptors originated from a human donor in good health (CMV status not recorded). Some clones in this sample may be carry-over from other donors' samples.

In its sample, this clonotype was seen many times. The CDR3 here is CASIRLGISSYNEQFF. The CDR3 coding sequence is TGTGCCAGCATCCGCCTGGGGATTAGCTCCTACAATGAGCAGTTCTTC. The chain is built from TRBV11-2 and TRBJ2-1; D gene ambiguous. V was trimmed by 7 bases and J by 0 bases, leaving 16 bases between them. The CDR3 consists of 16 residues. The germline V gene encodes CDR1 SGHAT and CDR2 FQNNGV. Full variable domain (rest looked up from reference TRBV11-2 and TRBJ2-1): EAGVAQSPRYKIIEKRQSVAFWCNPISGHATLYWYQQILGQGPKLLIQFQNNGVVDDSQLPKDRFSAERLKGVDSTLKIQPAKLEDSAVYLCASIRLGISSYNEQFFGPGTRLTVL.

This clonotype appeared many times. The V call is TRBV7-3, the J call TRBJ1-1; possibly TRBD1 for D (5 bases). The germline gives CDR1 SGHTA, CDR2 FQGTGA. The CDR3 has 12 residues. Between the trimmed V and J ends, which lost 10 bases and 4 bases, there was a span of 13 bases. The CDR3 region is CATKDSGTEAFF. For the CDR3, the DNA is TGTGCCACCAAAGACAGCGGCACTGAAGCTTTCTTT.

This clonotype came up many times. The V call is TRBV6-6, the J call TRBJ1-6; 9 bases line up with TRBD1. The germline V gene has CDR1 MNHNY and CDR2 SVGAGI (reference sequence). V shed 4 bases, J shed 1 base, and the junction held 8 bases outside the gene matches. CDR3 length: 18 amino acids. This chain's CDR3 is CASSSDRGIGSYNSPLHF. The CDR3 region has the DNA TGTGCCAGCAGTTCGGACAGGGGAATCGGGTCCTATAATTCACCCCTCCACTTT.

This chain joins TRBV12-3 or TRBV12-4 and TRBJ1-1; D possibly corresponds to TRBD1 (5 bases). The CDR3 is 14 amino acids. Deletions cut 3 bases from V and 1 base from J, with 9 bases between. In nucleotides, the CDR3 is TGTGCCAGCAGTTTCGGGGCCTCGAACACTGAAGCTTTCTTT. Protein product: CASSFGASNTEAFF.

This clonotype was seen at least ten times. V gene TRBV20-1 combines with J gene TRBJ2-7; D not certain. This CDR3 has 14 amino acids. From germline, CDR1 is DFQATT and CDR2 SNEGSKA (reference sequence). Trimming left V 3 bases short and J 1 base short, with 13 bases between. Written as DNA, the CDR3 is TGCAGTGCTAGCGACGTGACTCAGTCCTACGAGCAGTACTTC. It codes for CSASDVTQSYEQYF.

This clonotype was seen many times. This chain links TRBV7-2 with TRBJ1-2, with 9 bases matching TRBD1. CDR3 length: 17 residues. Germline V gives CDR1 SGHTA, CDR2 FQGNSA. V was clipped by 2 bases and J by 7 bases; unmatched bases: 14. The CDR3 protein is CASSLPGQGEGFGGYTF. CDR3 DNA: TGTGCCAGCAGCTTACCGGGACAGGGAGAGGGGTTTGGTGGCTACACCTTC.

This clonotype was found many times. This chain joins TRBV7-2 and TRBJ2-7, with 14 bases lining up with TRBD2. The CDR3 is 15 amino acids. CDR1 SGHTA and CDR2 FQGNSA come from the germline V gene. The ends lost 4 bases at V and 6 bases at J; junction bases unmatched: 5. As DNA, the CDR3 is TGTGCCAGCAGCTCAGGACTAGCGGGGGGCCCCGAGCAGTACTTC. Amino acid sequence: CASSSGLAGGPEQYF. Looking up the rest from reference TRBV7-2 and TRBJ2-7 gives the full variable domain: GAGVSQSPSNKVTEKGKDVELRCDPISGHTALYWYRQSLGQGLEFLIYFQGNSAPDKSGLPSDRFSAERTGGSVSTLTIQRTQQEDSAVYLCASSSGLAGGPEQYFGPGTRLTVT.

This clonotype was counted a few times. This sequence joins TRBV5-6 and TRBJ1-1; D call uncertain. The CDR3 totals 17 residues. The germline V gene has CDR1 SGHDT and CDR2 YYEEEE. V lost 0 bases and J lost 1, with 16 bases in between. The CDR3 sequence is CASSLDVGRIKNTEAFF. CDR3 nucleotides: TGTGCCAGCAGCTTGGACGTGGGAAGGATTAAGAACACTGAAGCTTTCTTT.

V is TRBV9 and J is TRBJ2-1, with TRBD1 matching over 10 bases. Germline-derived CDR1 and CDR2 are SGDLS and YYNGEE. V lost 4 bases, J lost 8 bases, and 12 bases stayed unmatched. The CDR3 consists of 16 residues. The CDR3 sequence is CASSPRDRGRSDEQFF. DNA for the CDR3: TGTGCCAGCAGCCCCCGGGACAGGGGACGATCGGATGAGCAGTTCTTC.

Details on this clonotype: Just one base apart from a much larger clone, this may be a read error. V gene TRBV6-5 combines with J gene TRBJ2-7, with 10 nucleotides matching TRBD2. This CDR3 spans 17 amino acids. Germline lookup yields CDR1 MNHEY and CDR2 SVGAGI. The V gene end was trimmed by 2 bases and the J gene end by 1 base; junction bases not matched to a gene: 8. The CDR3 reads CASSYGGLAVESYEQYF. The CDR3 nucleotides read TGTGCCAGCAGTTACGGCGGACTAGCGGTAGAATCCTACGAGCAGTACTTC.

The V gene is TRBV20-1, the J gene TRBJ1-1, with TRBD1 identical over 9 bases. CDR1 and CDR2 from the germline V gene are DFQATT and SNEGSKA (reference sequence). Unmatched junction bases numbered 4, after V lost 4 bases and J lost 4 bases. The CDR3 has 13 amino acids. CDR3 region: CSATTGGLTEAFF. In nucleotides, the CDR3 is TGCAGTGCTACTACAGGGGGCCTCACTGAAGCTTTCTTT.

This clonotype has at least ten counts. The chain couples TRBV7-6 to TRBJ2-1; 9 bases align to TRBD2. Losses at the gene ends were 6 bases for V and 8 bases for J; bases not matched to a gene: 14. The CDR3 loop spans 16 amino acids. Germline loops: CDR1 SGHVS, CDR2 FNYEAQ. The DNA for the CDR3 is TGTGCCAGCAGTCCCCAAAGTGCGGGGGGGCCAGATGAGCAGTTCTTC. Its protein is CASSPQSAGGPDEQFF.

The chain combines TRBV28 with TRBJ1-2, with TRBD1 as a possible D gene (6 bases). The germline V and J ends were trimmed by 2 bases and 4 bases, with 11 bases remaining between them. The length of the CDR3 is 14 residues. Germline V gene sequence: CDR1 MDHEN, CDR2 SYDVKM. CDR3 residues: CASSLAGAIYGYTF. Here the CDR3 DNA reads TGTGCCAGCAGTTTAGCAGGGGCGATCTATGGCTACACCTTC.

This clonotype was seen many times. V is TRBV7-2 and J is TRBJ2-1; 8 nucleotides agree with TRBD1. Germline CDR1 is SGHTA and CDR2 is FQGNSA. This CDR3 is built from 15 residues. V was clipped by 2 bases and J by 8 bases; unmatched bases: 8. CDR3 amino acids: CASSLMGQVSDEQFF. The CDR3 coding sequence is TGTGCCAGCAGCTTAATGGGACAGGTTAGCGATGAGCAGTTCTTC.

V gene TRBV2 combines with J gene TRBJ1-1, with 10 nucleotides matching TRBD1. The CDR3 has 14 residues. Trimming cost V 6 bases and J 10 bases; bases outside gene matches: 11. Germline values: CDR1 SNHLY, CDR2 FYNNEI. DNA of the CDR3: TGTGCCAGCAGGAAAGGACAGGGGGGTAGCGTAGCTTTCTTT. Amino acids: CASRKGQGGSVAFF.

This clonotype has only a few counts. The chain links TRBV7-3 to TRBJ2-1; 13 bases line up with TRBD2. With V trimmed by 6 bases and J by 7 bases, 6 bases remained unmatched. The CDR3 is made up of 15 amino acids. Germline loops: CDR1 SGHTA, CDR2 FQGTGA. The CDR3 protein is CASRVLAGGRNEQFF. In DNA form, the CDR3 reads TGTGCCAGCAGGGTACTAGCGGGGGGGCGAAATGAGCAGTTCTTC.

This clonotype occurred a few times. The V and J genes are TRBV7-2 and TRBJ1-4; D is undetermined. The V gene's germline CDR1 is SGHTA and CDR2 FQGNSA. This CDR3 contains 11 residues. V was pared by 1 base and J by 10 bases, with 4 bases between. CDR3 DNA sequence: TGTGCCAGCAGCTTAGGGGGAAAACTGTTTTTT. Its translation is CASSLGGKLFF.

A few counts support this clonotype. V gene TRBV15 combines with J gene TRBJ2-4; D tentatively reads TRBD1 or TRBD2 (5 bases each). The germline gives CDR1 LNHNV, CDR2 YYDKDF (reference sequence). The CDR3 totals 18 residues. V was trimmed by 1 base and J by 3 bases, leaving 19 bases between them. In nucleotides, the CDR3 is TGTGCCACCAGCAGAGTAGAAGGGTCCAGGGACGACAAAAACATTCAGTACTTC. Amino acid sequence: CATSRVEGSRDDKNIQYF.

The table lists this clonotype with many counts. The chain uses TRBV11-2 and TRBJ1-4, with D uncertain. The CDR3 covers 16 residues. V was clipped by 2 bases and J by 0 bases, with 10 bases between them. Germline CDR1 is SGHAT and CDR2 is FQNNGV. CDR3 in amino acids: CASSLYGSTTNEKLFF. CDR3 bases: TGTGCCAGCAGCTTATATGGTTCGACAACTAATGAAAAACTGTTTTTT.

The table lists this clonotype with many counts. The J gene is TRBJ2-7, the V gene TRBV7-2; 7 nucleotides line up with TRBD2. There are 14 residues in the CDR3. The J segment lost 5 bases and the V segment lost 3 bases, leaving 7 bases of the junction unmatched. The germline gives CDR1 SGHTA, CDR2 FQGNSA. The CDR3 nucleotides are TGTGCCAGCAGCTTGGGCGGGAGTCAAAACGAGCAGTACTTC. Amino acids: CASSLGGSQNEQYF.

This clonotype appeared many times. This sequence joins TRBV7-2 and TRBJ1-3, with no clear D. V gave up 5 bases and J gave up 9 bases, with 11 bases separating them. The CDR3 covers 12 residues. The V gene's germline CDR1 is SGHTA and CDR2 FQGNSA. CDR3 coding DNA: TGTGCCAGCAGCGAAGGTCCAGGCACCATATATTTT. This translates into CASSEGPGTIYF.

This clonotype appeared many times. The chain recombines TRBV24-1 with TRBJ1-1; TRBD1 might be the D (6 bases). Trimming took 7 bases from V and 7 from J, leaving 9 bases between them. Germline values: CDR1 KGHDR, CDR2 SFDVKD. There are 11 residues in the CDR3. In DNA, the CDR3 is TGTGCCACCAGGAGGGGGGATGAAGCTTTCTTT. Protein: CATRRGDEAFF.

Ten or more counts support this clonotype. The rearrangement joins TRBV7-8 to TRBJ1-1; a possible D gene is TRBD1 (5 bases). Germline V gene data show CDR1 as SGHVS and CDR2 as FQNEAQ. This CDR3 region has 17 residues. V was trimmed by 1 base and J by 1 base, leaving 16 bases between them. The CDR3 protein is CASSLEWTLTGNTEAFF. For the CDR3, the DNA is TGTGCCAGCAGCTTAGAATGGACTCTCACAGGGAACACTGAAGCTTTCTTT. The full variable domain, completed using reference TRBV7-8 and TRBJ1-1, is GAGVSQSPRYKVAKRGQDVALRCDPISGHVSLFWYQQALGQGPEFLTYFQNEAQLDKSGLPSDRFFAERPEGSVSTLKIQRTQQEDSAVYLCASSLEWTLTGNTEAFFGQGTRLTVV.

This clonotype came up many times. The chain recombines TRBV7-2 with TRBJ2-1, with D perhaps matching TRBD2 (5 bases). V was clipped by 1 base and J by 12 bases, with 16 bases between them. CDR3 length equals 14 residues. The germline CDR1 and CDR2 sequences are SGHTA and FQGNSA. The CDR3 spells CASSLGAAERSQFF. For the CDR3, the DNA is TGTGCCAGCAGCTTAGGAGCGGCAGAGAGGTCGCAGTTCTTC.

This clonotype has more than one count but fewer than ten. For the CDR3, the DNA is TGTGCCAGCAGTGATGGGACCCCAGGCGCTGAAGCTTTCTTT. This codes for CASSDGTPGAEAFF. The chain carries TRBV25-1 and TRBJ1-1; TRBD1 is a possible D gene (5 bases). The germline V gene has CDR1 MGHDK and CDR2 SYGVNS. The CDR3 is 14 amino acids. Between the trimmed V and J ends, which lost 3 bases and 6 bases, there was a span of 14 bases.

The rearrangement uses TRBV7-2 and TRBJ1-6, with D maybe TRBD1 (6 bases). The ends were cut back, 1 base at V and 7 bases at J, with 11 bases in the middle. CDR3 size: 15 residues. Germline V gene data show CDR1 as SGHTA and CDR2 as FQGNSA. The CDR3 coding sequence is TGTGCCAGCAGCTTAGTCCGGGGGGCGAATTCACCCCTCCACTTT. Its translation: CASSLVRGANSPLHF.

This chain uses TRBV20-1 with TRBJ2-6, with 8 nucleotides matching TRBD2. The CDR3 is 17 residues long. The ends lost 3 bases at V and 2 bases at J; junction bases unmatched: 9. Per germline, CDR1 DFQATT and CDR2 SNEGSKA (reference sequence). CDR3 protein: CSARGGLVEAGANVLTF. The CDR3 nucleotides read TGCAGTGCTAGGGGGGGACTAGTGGAGGCTGGGGCCAACGTCCTGACTTTC.